Below are 16 T cell receptor beta chains sequenced from a single sample in a study of shared clonotypes between healthy human individuals. Positive CCR7 selection of CD45RO-negative cells yielded the naive CD8 cells, and terminally differentiated effector memory CD45RA+ cells were excluded. The protocol was immunoSEQ multiplex PCR, while the TCRdb copy is restricted to in-frame clones and leaves out a portion. Of some 2,100,000 clones listed, 85% to 95% were seen once; the top ten hold approximately 1.7%. The sequenced material came from naive CD8+ T cells from PBMCs. These receptors were collected from a young man in good health. Some clones in this sample may be carry-over from other donors' samples.

The V and J genes are TRBV29-1 and TRBJ2-1; D unresolved. V shed 1 base and J shed 2 bases, with 15 bases lying between them. The CDR3 covers 16 residues. The germline V gene encodes CDR1 SQVTM and CDR2 ANQGSEA. The DNA for the CDR3 is TGCAGCGTTGAAGCCCCCCGCAGGAGAACCTACAATGAGCAGTTCTTC. Amino acids: CSVEAPRRRTYNEQFF.

This chain connects TRBV9 to TRBJ2-6, with TRBD2 as a possible D gene (5 bases). Germline assignment: CDR1 SGDLS and CDR2 YYNGEE. The CDR3 has 15 residues. With 1 base removed from V and 8 bases from J, the gap between germline ends came to 13 bases. The CDR3 DNA reads TGTGCCAGCAGCGTACCGACTGGGGAGACCAACGTCCTGACTTTC. Encoded protein: CASSVPTGETNVLTF.

This chain joins TRBV7-9 and TRBJ1-2; 8 bases agree with TRBD1. Germline CDR1 SEHNR, CDR2 FQNEAQ (reference sequence). The ends lost 4 bases at V and 0 bases at J; junction bases unmatched: 10. The CDR3 is 17 amino acids. This CDR3 reads CASSSQGATLTNYGYTF. CDR3 nucleotides: TGTGCCAGCAGCTCCCAGGGGGCCACCCTCACTAACTATGGCTACACCTTC.

The V gene is TRBV7-9, the J gene TRBJ2-6; TRBD1 agrees at 8 bases. Trimming removed 10 bases from V and 1 base from J; junction bases left unmatched: 12. Germline assignment: CDR1 SEHNR and CDR2 FQNEAQ (reference sequence). This CDR3 region has 17 residues. CDR3 nucleotides: TGTGCCACCTCGTGGACAGGGATTAGGTCTGGGGCCAACGTCCTGACTTTC. It is translated as CATSWTGIRSGANVLTF.

This chain uses TRBV5-8 with TRBJ2-7; D uncertain. Trimming took off 6 bases at V and 5 bases at J, with 12 bases between the two ends. Germline V lookup: CDR1 SGHTS, CDR2 YDEGEE. The CDR3 runs 12 residues. CDR3 sequence: CASIDIVDEQYF. DNA for the CDR3: TGTGCCAGCATCGATATCGTCGACGAGCAGTACTTC.

This chain links TRBV10-1 with TRBJ2-5; maybe TRBD2 (5 bases). This CDR3 has 15 residues. Deletions cut 0 bases from V and 1 base from J, with 9 bases between. The germline V gene has CDR1 WNHNN and CDR2 SYGVQD (reference sequence). The CDR3 sequence: CASSESGRGQETQYF. The DNA for the CDR3 is TGCGCCAGCAGTGAGTCGGGCCGGGGCCAAGAGACCCAGTACTTC.

The V call is TRBV4-2, the J call TRBJ2-7; no definite D call. Germline assignment: CDR1 LGHNA and CDR2 YNFKEQ. V was shortened by 0 bases and J by 4 bases, with 13 bases between the two germline ends. CDR3 size: 15 residues. The CDR3 sequence is CASSQEPESPYEQYF. The CDR3 DNA reads TGTGCCAGCAGCCAAGAGCCAGAAAGCCCGTACGAGCAGTACTTC.

This chain connects TRBV7-9 to TRBJ2-5; D gene unclear. Germline V gene data show CDR1 as SEHNR and CDR2 as FQNEAQ (reference sequence). The CDR3 sequence is 12 residues long. V lost 5 bases, J lost 6 bases, and 10 bases lay in between. The CDR3 nucleotides read TGTGCCAGCAGCCTACTAAAAAAGACCCAGTACTTC. Its translation is CASSLLKKTQYF.

The chain is built from TRBV7-9 and TRBJ2-7; 7 bases match TRBD2. V gave up 4 bases and J gave up 2 bases; unmatched junction bases: 11. Germline-derived CDR1 and CDR2 are SEHNR and FQNEAQ (reference sequence). This CDR3 has 16 residues. The CDR3 protein is CASSYLAVGGTYEQYF. CDR3 nucleotides: TGTGCCAGCAGCTATCTAGCGGTTGGAGGGACCTACGAGCAGTACTTC. The full variable domain, in which reference TRBV7-9 and TRBJ2-7 provide the parts outside the CDR3, is DTGVSQNPRHKITKRGQNVTFRCDPISEHNRLYWYRQTLGQGPEFLTYFQNEAQLEKSRLLSDRFSAERPKGSFSTLEIQRTEQGDSAMYLCASSYLAVGGTYEQYFGPGTRLTVT.

The V and J genes are TRBV6-1 and TRBJ1-1; unclear D gene. The CDR3 is 13 residues long. Trimming took off 7 bases at V and 7 bases at J, with 16 bases between the two ends. Germline CDR1 is MNHNS and CDR2 is SASEGT. The CDR3: CASTKNLGSEAFF. The CDR3 DNA is TGTGCCAGCACCAAAAATTTGGGTAGTGAAGCTTTCTTT.

The table lists this clone with a count of one. The rearrangement joins TRBV11-2 to TRBJ1-1; a possible D gene is TRBD1 (6 bases). CDR3 size: 15 residues. Trimming shortened V by 3 bases and J by 5 bases, and 16 bases separated the two germline ends. Per germline, CDR1 SGHAT and CDR2 FQNNGV. The CDR3 reads CASSFGVNRETEAFF. The CDR3 DNA is TGTGCCAGCAGCTTCGGTGTGAACAGGGAAACTGAAGCTTTCTTT.

As regards this clone: Other DNA sequences in this sample translate to the same CDR3. V is TRBV19 and J is TRBJ2-7; maybe TRBD2 (7 bases). Germline CDR1 reads LNHDA; CDR2 reads SQIVND (reference sequence). This CDR3 region has 13 residues. V shed 9 bases and J shed 6 bases, with 18 bases lying between them. This chain's CDR3 is CASRSAGEGEQYF. CDR3 sequence (DNA): TGTGCCAGCAGGTCGGCAGGGGAGGGCGAGCAGTACTTC.

The chain is built from TRBV6-1 and TRBJ1-3; 7 bases are shared with TRBD1. The CDR3 totals 18 residues. V shed 4 bases, J shed 0 bases, and the junction held 12 bases outside the gene matches. The V gene's germline CDR1 is MNHNS and CDR2 SASEGT. CDR3 protein: CASSVETGLIRSGNTIYF. The CDR3 DNA reads as TGTGCCAGCAGTGTTGAGACAGGGTTAATTCGCTCTGGAAACACCATATATTTT.

The chain employs TRBV30 and TRBJ1-1; 8 bases agree with TRBD1. Germline-derived CDR1 and CDR2 are GTSNPN and SVGIG (reference sequence). J lost 5 bases, V lost 6 bases, and 11 bases had no gene match. The CDR3 runs to 14 residues. The chain's CDR3 is CACNQLRDRTEAFF. CDR3 in DNA: TGTGCCTGCAACCAACTCAGGGACAGGACTGAAGCTTTCTTT. The full variable domain, in which reference TRBV30 and TRBJ1-1 provide the parts outside the CDR3, is SQTIHQWPATLVQPVGSPLSLECTVEGTSNPNLYWYRQAAGRGLQLLFYSVGIGQISSEVPQNLSASRPQDRQFILSSKKLLLSDSGFYLCACNQLRDRTEAFFGQGTRLTVV.

In the case of this clone: The same CDR3 also results from other DNA sequences found in this sample. The V and J genes are TRBV29-1 and TRBJ2-1; D remains unclear. CDR1 and CDR2 (germline): SQVTM, ANQGSEA. Trimming took 1 base from V and 2 from J, leaving 3 bases between them. CDR3 length equals 12 residues. CDR3 loop: CSVEGAYNEQFF. The CDR3 DNA sequence: TGCAGCGTTGAAGGCGCCTACAATGAGCAGTTCTTC.

This clone appeared a few times. The rearrangement links TRBV4-3 to TRBJ1-3; D ambiguous. This CDR3 comprises 15 residues. Germline CDR1 reads LGHNA; CDR2 reads YSLEER. V was cut by 4 bases and J by 0 bases, with 10 bases left in between. The CDR3 here is CASSPGLNSGNTIYF. The CDR3 DNA follows: TGCGCCAGCAGCCCCGGACTGAACTCTGGAAACACCATATATTTT.